This TCR beta chain was recovered during a study of a mutant IDH1 vaccine in newly diagnosed glioma. Using immunoSEQ multiplex PCR, the repertoire was profiled, and TCRdb retains in-frame clones only, with some absent. This table has 30,000 to 45,000 clones, 91% appearing once. The time point is: week 5, during vaccination. Every vaccination contained 300 ug of the mutant IDH1 20-mer peptide and was paired with topical imiquimod. In every donor, the tumor was a new WHO grade 3 or 4 IDH1-mutant, ATRX-lost astrocytoma. In regard to this clone: Its specificity is unknown.

Germline CDR1 and CDR2: SQVTM and ANQGSEA. The CDR3 loop spans 14 amino acids. Germline trimming cut 6 bases from V and 5 bases from J; bases unmatched to any gene: 10. The sequencing here drew on PBMCs, taken from a glioma patient whose treatment included an IDH1 peptide vaccine. This receptor was taken from a man between 50 and 59 years old with glioma. The chain joins TRBV29-1 to TRBJ2-3; TRBD1 matches 8 bases. The CDR3 DNA reads as TGCAGCGTCGACGTAGGACAGGGTTTAGATACGCAGTATTTT. As protein: CSVDVGQGLDTQYF.